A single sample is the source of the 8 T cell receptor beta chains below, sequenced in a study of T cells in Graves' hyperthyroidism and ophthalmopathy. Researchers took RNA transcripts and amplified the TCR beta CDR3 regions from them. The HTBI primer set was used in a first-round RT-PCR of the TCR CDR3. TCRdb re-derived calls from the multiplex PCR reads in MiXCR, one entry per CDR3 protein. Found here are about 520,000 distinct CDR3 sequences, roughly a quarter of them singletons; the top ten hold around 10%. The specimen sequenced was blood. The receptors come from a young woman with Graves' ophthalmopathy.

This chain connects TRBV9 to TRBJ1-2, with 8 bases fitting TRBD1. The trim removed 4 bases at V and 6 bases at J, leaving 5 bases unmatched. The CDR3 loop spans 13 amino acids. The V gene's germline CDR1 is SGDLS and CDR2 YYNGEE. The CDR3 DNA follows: TGTGCCAGCAGCCCAAAGACAGGGGATGGCTACACCTTC. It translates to CASSPKTGDGYTF. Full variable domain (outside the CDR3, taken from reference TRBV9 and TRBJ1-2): DSGVTQTPKHLITATGQRVTLRCSPRSGDLSVYWYQQSLDQGLQFLIQYYNGEERAKGNILERFSAQQFPDLHSELNLSSLELGDSALYFCASSPKTGDGYTFGSGTRLTVV.

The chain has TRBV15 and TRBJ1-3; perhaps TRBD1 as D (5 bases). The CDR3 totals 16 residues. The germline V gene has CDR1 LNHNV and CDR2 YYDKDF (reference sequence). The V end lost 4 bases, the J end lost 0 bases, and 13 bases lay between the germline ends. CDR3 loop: CATSIDSRYSGNTIYF. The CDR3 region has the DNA TGTGCCACCAGCATAGACAGTCGATACTCTGGAAACACCATATATTTT.

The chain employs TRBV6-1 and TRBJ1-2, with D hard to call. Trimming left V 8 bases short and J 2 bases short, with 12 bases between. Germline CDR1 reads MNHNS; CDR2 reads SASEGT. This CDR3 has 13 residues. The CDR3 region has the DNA TGTGCCAGCTATGGAAGAGTAAACTATGGCTACACCTTC. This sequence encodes CASYGRVNYGYTF.

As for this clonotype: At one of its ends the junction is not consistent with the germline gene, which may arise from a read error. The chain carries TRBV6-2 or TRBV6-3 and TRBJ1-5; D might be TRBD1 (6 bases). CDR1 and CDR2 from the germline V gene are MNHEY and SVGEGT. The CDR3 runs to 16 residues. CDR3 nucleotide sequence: TGTGCCGGCAGTCATAGGACAGACCTCTCAAGGGAGCCCCAGCATTTT. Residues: CAGSHRTDLSREPQHF.

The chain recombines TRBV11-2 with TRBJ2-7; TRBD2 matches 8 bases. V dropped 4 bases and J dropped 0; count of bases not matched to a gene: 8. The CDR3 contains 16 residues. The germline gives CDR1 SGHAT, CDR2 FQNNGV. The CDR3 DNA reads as TGTGCCAGCAGCTCTGGACTAGCACTGAGCTCCTACGAGCAGTACTTC. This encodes CASSSGLALSSYEQYF. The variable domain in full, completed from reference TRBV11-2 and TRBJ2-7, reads EAGVAQSPRYKIIEKRQSVAFWCNPISGHATLYWYQQILGQGPKLLIQFQNNGVVDDSQLPKDRFSAERLKGVDSTLKIQPAKLEDSAVYLCASSSGLALSSYEQYFGPGTRLTVT.

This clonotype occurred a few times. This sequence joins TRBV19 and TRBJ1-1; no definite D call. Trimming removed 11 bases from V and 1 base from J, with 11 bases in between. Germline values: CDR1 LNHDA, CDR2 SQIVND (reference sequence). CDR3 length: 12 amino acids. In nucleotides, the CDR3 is TGTGCCGTGAAGCCGCCGAACACTGAAGCTTTCTTT. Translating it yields CAVKPPNTEAFF.

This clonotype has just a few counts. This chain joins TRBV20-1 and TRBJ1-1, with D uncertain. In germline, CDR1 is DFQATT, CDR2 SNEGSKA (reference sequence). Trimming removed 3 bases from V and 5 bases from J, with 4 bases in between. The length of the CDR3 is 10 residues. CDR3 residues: CSASRTEAFF. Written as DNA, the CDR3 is TGCAGTGCTAGCCGTACTGAAGCTTTCTTT.

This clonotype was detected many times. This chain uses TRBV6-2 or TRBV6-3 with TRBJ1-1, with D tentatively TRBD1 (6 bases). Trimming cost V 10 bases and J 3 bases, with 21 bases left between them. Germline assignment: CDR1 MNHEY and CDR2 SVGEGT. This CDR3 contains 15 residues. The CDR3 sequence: CATTGGYGGHTEAFF. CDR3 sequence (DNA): TGTGCCACGACTGGGGGGTATGGGGGCCACACTGAAGCTTTCTTT.